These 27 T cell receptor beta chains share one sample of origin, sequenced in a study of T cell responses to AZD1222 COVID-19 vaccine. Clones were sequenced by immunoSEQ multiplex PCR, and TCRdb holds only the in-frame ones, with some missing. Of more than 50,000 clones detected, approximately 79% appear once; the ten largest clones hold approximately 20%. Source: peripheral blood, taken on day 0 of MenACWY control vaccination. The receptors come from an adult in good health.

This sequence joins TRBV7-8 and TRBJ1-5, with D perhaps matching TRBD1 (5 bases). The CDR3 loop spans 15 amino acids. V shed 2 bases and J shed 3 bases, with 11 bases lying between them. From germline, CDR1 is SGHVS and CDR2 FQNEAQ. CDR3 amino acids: CASSLNSGSNQPQHF. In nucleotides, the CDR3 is TGTGCCAGCAGCTTAAACTCAGGGTCCAATCAGCCCCAGCATTTT.

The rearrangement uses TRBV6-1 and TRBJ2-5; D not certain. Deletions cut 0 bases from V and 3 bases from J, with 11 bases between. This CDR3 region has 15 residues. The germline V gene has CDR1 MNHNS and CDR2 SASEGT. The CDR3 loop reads CASSEASVYKETQYF. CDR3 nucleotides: TGTGCCAGCAGTGAAGCCTCGGTCTACAAAGAGACCCAGTACTTC.

The CDR3 region is CASSQGDRGHEKLFF. The CDR3 region has the DNA TGCGCCAGCAGCCAAGGGGACAGGGGTCATGAAAAACTGTTTTTT. The J gene is TRBJ1-4, the V gene TRBV4-1, with 10 bases aligning to TRBD1. In germline, CDR1 is MGHRA, CDR2 YSYEKL. This CDR3 is built from 15 residues. J was trimmed by 6 bases and V by 1 base; bases with no gene match: 2.

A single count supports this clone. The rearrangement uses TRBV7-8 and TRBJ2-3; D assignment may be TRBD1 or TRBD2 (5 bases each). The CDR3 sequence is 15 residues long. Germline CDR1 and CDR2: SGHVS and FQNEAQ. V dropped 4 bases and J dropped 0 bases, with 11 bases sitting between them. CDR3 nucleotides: TGTGCCAGCAGCTATCGGGACCAAAGCACAGATACGCAGTATTTT. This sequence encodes CASSYRDQSTDTQYF.

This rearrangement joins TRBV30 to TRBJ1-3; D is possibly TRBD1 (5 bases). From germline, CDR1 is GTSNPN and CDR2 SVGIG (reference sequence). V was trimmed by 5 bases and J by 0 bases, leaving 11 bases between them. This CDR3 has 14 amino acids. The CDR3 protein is CAWDEGYSGNTIYF. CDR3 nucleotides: TGTGCCTGGGACGAGGGGTACTCTGGAAACACCATATATTTT.

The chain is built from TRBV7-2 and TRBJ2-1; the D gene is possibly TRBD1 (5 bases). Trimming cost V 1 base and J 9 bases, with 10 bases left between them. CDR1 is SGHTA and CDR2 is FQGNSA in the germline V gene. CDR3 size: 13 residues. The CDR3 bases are TGTGCCAGCAGCTTAGTCAGGGTGGCTGAGCAGTTCTTC. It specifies CASSLVRVAEQFF.

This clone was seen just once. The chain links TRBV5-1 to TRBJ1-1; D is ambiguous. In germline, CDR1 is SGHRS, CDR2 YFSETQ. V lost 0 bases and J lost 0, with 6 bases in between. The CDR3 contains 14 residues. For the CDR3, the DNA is TGCGCCAGCAGCTTGGACAGAATGAACACTGAAGCTTTCTTT. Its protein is CASSLDRMNTEAFF.

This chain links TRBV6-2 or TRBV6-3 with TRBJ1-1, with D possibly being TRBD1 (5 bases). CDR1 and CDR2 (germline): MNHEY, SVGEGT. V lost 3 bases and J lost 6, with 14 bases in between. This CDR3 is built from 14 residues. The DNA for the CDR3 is TGTGCCAGCAGTTATAGGGGTAGGGCCGCTGAAGCTTTCTTT. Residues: CASSYRGRAAEAFF.

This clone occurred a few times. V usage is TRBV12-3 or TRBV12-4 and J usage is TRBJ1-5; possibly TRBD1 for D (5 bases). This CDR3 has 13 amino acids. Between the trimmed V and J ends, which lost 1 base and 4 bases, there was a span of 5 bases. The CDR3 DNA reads TGTGCCAGCAGTTTAGGACAGAATCAGCCCCAGCATTTT. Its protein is CASSLGQNQPQHF.

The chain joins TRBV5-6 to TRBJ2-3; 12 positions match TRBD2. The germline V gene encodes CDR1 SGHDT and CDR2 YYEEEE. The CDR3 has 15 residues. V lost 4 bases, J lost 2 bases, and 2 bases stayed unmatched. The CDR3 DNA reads TGTGCCAGCAGCCGGACTAGCGGGGACACAGATACGCAGTATTTT. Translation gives CASSRTSGDTDTQYF.

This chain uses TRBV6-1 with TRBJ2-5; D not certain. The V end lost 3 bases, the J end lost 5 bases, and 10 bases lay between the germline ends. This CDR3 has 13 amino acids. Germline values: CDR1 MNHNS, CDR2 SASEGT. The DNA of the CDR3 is TGTGCCAGCAGTGATCGGGCAGTGGAGACCCAGTACTTC. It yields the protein CASSDRAVETQYF.

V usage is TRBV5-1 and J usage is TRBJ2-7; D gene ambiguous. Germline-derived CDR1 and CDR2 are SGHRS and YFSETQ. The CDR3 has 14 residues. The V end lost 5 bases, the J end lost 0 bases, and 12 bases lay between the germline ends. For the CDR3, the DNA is TGCGCCAGCAGGGCTTGGACCGACTCCTACGAGCAGTACTTC. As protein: CASRAWTDSYEQYF.

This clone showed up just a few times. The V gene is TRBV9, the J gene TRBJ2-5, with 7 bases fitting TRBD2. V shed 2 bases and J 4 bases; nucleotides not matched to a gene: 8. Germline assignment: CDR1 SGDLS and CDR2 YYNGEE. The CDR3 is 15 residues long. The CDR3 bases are TGTGCCAGCAGCGTTGGAAGCCTAGCGGTAGAGACCCAGTACTTC. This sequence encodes CASSVGSLAVETQYF. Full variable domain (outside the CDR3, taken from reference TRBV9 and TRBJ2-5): DSGVTQTPKHLITATGQRVTLRCSPRSGDLSVYWYQQSLDQGLQFLIQYYNGEERAKGNILERFSAQQFPDLHSELNLSSLELGDSALYFCASSVGSLAVETQYFGPGTRLLVL.

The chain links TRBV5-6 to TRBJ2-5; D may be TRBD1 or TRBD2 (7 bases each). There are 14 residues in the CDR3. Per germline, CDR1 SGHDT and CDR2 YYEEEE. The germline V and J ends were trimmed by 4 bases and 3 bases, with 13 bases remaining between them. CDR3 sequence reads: CASSPTGREETQYF. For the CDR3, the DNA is TGTGCCAGCAGCCCGACAGGGAGGGAAGAGACCCAGTACTTC.

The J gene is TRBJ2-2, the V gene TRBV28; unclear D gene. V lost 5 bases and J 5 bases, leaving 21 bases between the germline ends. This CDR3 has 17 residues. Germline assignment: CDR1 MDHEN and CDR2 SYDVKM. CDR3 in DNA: TGTGCCAGCAGTCGCACCTCCGGGCCAACTGGGACCGGGGAGCTGTTTTTT. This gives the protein CASSRTSGPTGTGELFF.

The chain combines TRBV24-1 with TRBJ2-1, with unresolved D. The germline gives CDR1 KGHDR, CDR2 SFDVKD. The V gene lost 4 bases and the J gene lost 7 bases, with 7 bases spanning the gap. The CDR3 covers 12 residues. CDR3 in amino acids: CATSELGNEQFF. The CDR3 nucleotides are TGTGCCACCAGTGAATTAGGGAATGAGCAGTTCTTC.

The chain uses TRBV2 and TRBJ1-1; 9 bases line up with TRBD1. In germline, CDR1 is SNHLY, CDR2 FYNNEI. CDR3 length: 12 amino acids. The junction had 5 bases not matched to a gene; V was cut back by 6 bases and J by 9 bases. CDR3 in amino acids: CASRPGQGQAFF. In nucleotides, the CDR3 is TGTGCCAGCAGACCCGGACAGGGGCAAGCTTTCTTT.

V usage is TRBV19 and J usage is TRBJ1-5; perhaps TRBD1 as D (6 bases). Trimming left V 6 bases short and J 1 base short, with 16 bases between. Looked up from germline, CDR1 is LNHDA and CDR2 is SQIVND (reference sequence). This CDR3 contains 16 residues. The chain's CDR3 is CASRNTGSMSNQPQHF. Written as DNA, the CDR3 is TGTGCCAGTAGGAATACAGGGTCGATGAGCAATCAGCCCCAGCATTTT.

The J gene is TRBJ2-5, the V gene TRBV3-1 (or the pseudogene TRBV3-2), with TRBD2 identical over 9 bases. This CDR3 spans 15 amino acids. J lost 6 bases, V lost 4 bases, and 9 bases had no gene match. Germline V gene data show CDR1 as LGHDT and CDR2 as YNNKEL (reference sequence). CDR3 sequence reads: CASSPRTSVGKTQYF. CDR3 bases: TGTGCCAGCAGCCCTCGGACTAGCGTCGGGAAGACCCAGTACTTC.

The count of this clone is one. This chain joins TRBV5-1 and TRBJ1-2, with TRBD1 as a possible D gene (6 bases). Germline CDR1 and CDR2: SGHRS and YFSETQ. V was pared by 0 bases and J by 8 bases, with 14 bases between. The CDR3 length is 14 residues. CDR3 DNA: TGCGCCAGCAGCTTGGCTCCGGGGGCGCGGGGCTACACCTTC. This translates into CASSLAPGARGYTF.

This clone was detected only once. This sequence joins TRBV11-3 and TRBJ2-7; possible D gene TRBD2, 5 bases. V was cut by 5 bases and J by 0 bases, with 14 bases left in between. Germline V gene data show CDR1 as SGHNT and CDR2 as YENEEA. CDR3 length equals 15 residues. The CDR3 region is CASSLGSGISYEQYF. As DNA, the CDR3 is TGTGCCAGCAGCCTCGGCTCGGGAATCTCCTACGAGCAGTACTTC. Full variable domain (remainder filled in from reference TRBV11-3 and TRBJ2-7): EAGVVQSPRYKIIEKKQPVAFWCNPISGHNTLYWYLQNLGQGPELLIRYENEEAVDDSQLPKDRFSAERLKGVDSTLKIQPAELGDSAVYLCASSLGSGISYEQYFGPGTRLTVT.

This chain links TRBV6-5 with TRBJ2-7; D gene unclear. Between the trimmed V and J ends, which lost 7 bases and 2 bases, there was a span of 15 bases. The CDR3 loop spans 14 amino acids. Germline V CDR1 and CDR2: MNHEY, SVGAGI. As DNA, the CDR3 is TGTGCCAGCACCCGGTTGGGGTTCCCCTACGAGCAGTACTTC. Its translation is CASTRLGFPYEQYF.

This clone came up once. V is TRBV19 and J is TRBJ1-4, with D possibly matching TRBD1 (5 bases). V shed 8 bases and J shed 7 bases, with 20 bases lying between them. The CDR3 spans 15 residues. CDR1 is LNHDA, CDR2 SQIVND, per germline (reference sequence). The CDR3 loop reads CASRLGGTQGEKLFF. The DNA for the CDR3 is TGTGCCAGTCGGTTAGGAGGGACCCAGGGTGAAAAACTGTTTTTT.

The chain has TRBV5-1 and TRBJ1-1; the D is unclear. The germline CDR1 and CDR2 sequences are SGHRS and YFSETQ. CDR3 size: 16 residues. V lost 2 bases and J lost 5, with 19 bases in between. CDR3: CASSFLGMRVGTEAFF. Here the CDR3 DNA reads TGCGCCAGCAGCTTCCTGGGGATGAGGGTCGGAACTGAAGCTTTCTTT.

The CDR3 loop reads CASSLEGFSYEQYF. CDR3 DNA sequence: TGCGCCAGCAGCTTGGAAGGGTTCTCCTACGAGCAGTACTTC. The chain couples TRBV5-1 to TRBJ2-7; no clear D. The CDR3 runs 14 residues. V was pared by 0 bases and J by 0 bases, with 7 bases between. The germline CDR1 and CDR2 sequences are SGHRS and YFSETQ.

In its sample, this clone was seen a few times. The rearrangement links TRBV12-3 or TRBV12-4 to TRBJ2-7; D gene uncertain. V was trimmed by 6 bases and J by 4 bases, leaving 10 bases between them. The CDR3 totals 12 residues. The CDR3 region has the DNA TGTGCCAGCAGCCCCGACACTTACGAGCAGTACTTC. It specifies CASSPDTYEQYF.

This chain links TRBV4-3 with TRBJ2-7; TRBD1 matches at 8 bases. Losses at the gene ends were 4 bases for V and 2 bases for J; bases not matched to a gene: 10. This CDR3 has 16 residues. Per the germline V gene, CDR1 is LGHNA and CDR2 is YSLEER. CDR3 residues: CASSRWAGQGAYEQYF. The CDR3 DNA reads TGCGCCAGCAGCCGTTGGGCCGGACAGGGTGCCTACGAGCAGTACTTC.